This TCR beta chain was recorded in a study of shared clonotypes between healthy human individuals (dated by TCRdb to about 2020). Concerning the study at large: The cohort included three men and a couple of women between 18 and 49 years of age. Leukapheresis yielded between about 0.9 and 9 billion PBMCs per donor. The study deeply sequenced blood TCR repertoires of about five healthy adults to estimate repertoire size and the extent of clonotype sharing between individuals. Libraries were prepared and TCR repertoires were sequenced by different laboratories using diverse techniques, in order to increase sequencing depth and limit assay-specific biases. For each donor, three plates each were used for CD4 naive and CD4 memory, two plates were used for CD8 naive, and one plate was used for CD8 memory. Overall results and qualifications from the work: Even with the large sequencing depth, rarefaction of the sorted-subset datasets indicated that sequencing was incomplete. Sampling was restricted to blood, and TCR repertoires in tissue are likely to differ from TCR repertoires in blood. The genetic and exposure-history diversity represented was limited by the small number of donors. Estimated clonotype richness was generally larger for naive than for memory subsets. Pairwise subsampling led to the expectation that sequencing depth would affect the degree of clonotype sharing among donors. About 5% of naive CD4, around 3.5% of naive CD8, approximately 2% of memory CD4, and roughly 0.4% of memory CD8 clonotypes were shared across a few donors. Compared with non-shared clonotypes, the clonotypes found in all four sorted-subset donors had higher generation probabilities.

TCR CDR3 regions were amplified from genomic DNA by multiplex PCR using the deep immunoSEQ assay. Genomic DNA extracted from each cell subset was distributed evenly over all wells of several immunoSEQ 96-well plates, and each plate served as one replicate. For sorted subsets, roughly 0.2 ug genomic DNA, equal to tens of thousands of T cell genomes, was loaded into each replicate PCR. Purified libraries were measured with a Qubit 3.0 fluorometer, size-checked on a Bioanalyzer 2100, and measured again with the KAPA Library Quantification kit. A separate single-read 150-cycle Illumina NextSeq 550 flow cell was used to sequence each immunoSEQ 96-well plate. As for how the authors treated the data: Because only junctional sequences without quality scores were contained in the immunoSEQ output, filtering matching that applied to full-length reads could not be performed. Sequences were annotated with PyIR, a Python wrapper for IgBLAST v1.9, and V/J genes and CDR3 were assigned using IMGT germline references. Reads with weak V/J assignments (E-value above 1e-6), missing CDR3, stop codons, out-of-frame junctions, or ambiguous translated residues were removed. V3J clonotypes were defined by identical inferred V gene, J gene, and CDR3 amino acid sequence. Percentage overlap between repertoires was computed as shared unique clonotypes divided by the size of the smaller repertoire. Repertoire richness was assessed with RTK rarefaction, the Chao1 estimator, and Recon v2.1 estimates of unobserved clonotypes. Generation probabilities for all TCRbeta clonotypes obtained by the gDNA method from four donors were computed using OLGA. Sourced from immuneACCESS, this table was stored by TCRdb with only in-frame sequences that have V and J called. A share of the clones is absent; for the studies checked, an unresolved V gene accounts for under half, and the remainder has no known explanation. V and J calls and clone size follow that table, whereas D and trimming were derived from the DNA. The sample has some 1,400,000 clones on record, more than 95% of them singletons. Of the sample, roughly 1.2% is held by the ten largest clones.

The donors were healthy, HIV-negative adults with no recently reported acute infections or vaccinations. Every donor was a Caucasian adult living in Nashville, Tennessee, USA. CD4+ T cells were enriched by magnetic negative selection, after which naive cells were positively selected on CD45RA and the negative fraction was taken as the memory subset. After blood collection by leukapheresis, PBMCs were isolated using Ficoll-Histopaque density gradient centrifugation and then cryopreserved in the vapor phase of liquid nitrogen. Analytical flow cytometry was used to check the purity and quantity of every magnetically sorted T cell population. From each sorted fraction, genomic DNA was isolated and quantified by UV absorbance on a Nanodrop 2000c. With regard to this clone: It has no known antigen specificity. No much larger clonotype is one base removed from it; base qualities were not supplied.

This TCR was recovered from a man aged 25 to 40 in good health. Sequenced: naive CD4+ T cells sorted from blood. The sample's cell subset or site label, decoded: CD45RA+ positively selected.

The DNA sequence is as follows: TGTGCCAGCAGCTCCCAGCAGGCTGGGGAGCAGTACTTC. Translated, this gives CASSSQQAGEQYF. The chain links TRBV9 with TRBJ2-7; the D gene identity is not certain. The germline V gene provides CDR1 SGDLS and CDR2 YYNGEE. The V and J ends are trimmed by 4 bases and 7 bases, leaving 15 bases between them. The CDR3 spans 13 residues, from the cysteine through the phenylalanine. Kept here is only the CDR3 DNA, which spans 39 bases and is read in frame from base 1.